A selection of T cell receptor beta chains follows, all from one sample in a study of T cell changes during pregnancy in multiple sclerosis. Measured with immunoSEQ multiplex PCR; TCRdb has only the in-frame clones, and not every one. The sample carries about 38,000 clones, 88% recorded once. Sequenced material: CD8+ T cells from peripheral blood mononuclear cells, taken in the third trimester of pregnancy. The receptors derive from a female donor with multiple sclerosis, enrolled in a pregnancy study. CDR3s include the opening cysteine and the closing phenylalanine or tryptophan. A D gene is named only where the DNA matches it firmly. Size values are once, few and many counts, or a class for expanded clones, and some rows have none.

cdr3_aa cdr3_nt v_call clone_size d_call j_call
CASSPPERLAGVENNEQFF TGTGCCAGCAGTCCACCCGAAAGACTAGCGGGCGTCGAAAACAATGAGCAGTTCTTC TRBV28 . TRBD2 TRBJ2-1
CASSQNPPPSVSPLHF TGCGCCAGCAGCCAAAACCCCCCCCCGTCGGTTTCACCCCTCCACTTT TRBV4-1 . . TRBJ1-6
CASSLAGNANYGYTF TGTGCCAGCAGCTTGGCAGGGAACGCAAACTATGGCTACACCTTC TRBV5-4 . . TRBJ1-2
CASSPRIVGISGGKKDTQYF TGCGCCAGCAGCCCCCGAATCGTTGGGATTAGCGGGGGGAAGAAAGATACGCAGTATTTT TRBV4-1 . TRBD2 TRBJ2-3
CASSRGRVAYNEQFF TGTGCCAGCAGCCGGGGGAGGGTTGCCTACAATGAGCAGTTCTTC TRBV27 . TRBD2 TRBJ2-1
CASSPAEEGWSLHF TGTGCCAGCAGCCCCGCGGAGGAGGGGTGGTCCCTCCACTTT TRBV6-5 . . TRBJ1-6
CATSRGTGTGGHEQYF TGTGCCACCAGCAGAGGAACCGGGACAGGGGGCCACGAGCAGTACTTC TRBV15 . TRBD1 TRBJ2-7
CAITQGPSYEQYF TGTGCCATCACCCAGGGTCCCTCCTACGAGCAGTACTTC TRBV10-3 . . TRBJ2-7
CASSHPWQGGAQHF TGCGCCAGCAGCCACCCCTGGCAGGGAGGGGCCCAGCATTTT TRBV4-1 . . TRBJ1-5
CASSQHGGTGEQYF TGTGCCAGCAGCCAGCACGGGGGGACCGGCGAGCAGTACTTC TRBV5-4 . TRBD2 TRBJ2-7
CASSLYGGEDYGYTF TGTGCCAGCAGTTTATACGGAGGGGAGGACTATGGCTACACCTTC TRBV27 . . TRBJ1-2
CASSYPDRGTYEQYF TGTGCCAGCAGTTACCCCGACAGGGGAACCTACGAGCAGTACTTC TRBV2 . TRBD1 TRBJ2-7
CASSSLSGEGNTEAFF TGTGCCAGCAGTTCTCTCAGCGGCGAAGGGAACACTGAAGCTTTCTTT TRBV6-5 . . TRBJ1-1
CASSFGQGGDYGYTF TGTGCCAGCAGCTTCGGGCAGGGGGGCGACTATGGCTACACCTTC TRBV7-9 . TRBD1 TRBJ1-2
CASSPEGGETQYF TGTGCCAGCAGCCCGGAGGGGGGGGAGACCCAGTACTTC TRBV13 . . TRBJ2-5
CASSQVVAGGLNEQFF TGCGCCAGCAGCCAAGTGGTCGCGGGGGGGCTCAATGAGCAGTTCTTC TRBV4-1 . TRBD2 TRBJ2-1
CASSDSIAGGYNEQFF TGTGCCAGCAGTGACTCGATAGCGGGGGGATACAATGAGCAGTTCTTC TRBV6-4 . TRBD2 TRBJ2-1
CASSLDRGGLNTEAFF TGTGCCAGCAGCTTAGATAGGGGGGGGCTTAACACTGAAGCTTTCTTT TRBV7-2 . . TRBJ1-1
CASSSNSDEGAVGETQYF TGTGCCAGCAGCTCGAATTCAGACGAGGGGGCAGTGGGAGAGACCCAGTACTTC TRBV7-9 . TRBD1 TRBJ2-5
CASSQDTTRGSYEQYF TGCGCCAGCAGCCAAGATACGACCAGGGGCTCCTACGAGCAGTACTTC TRBV4-3 few . TRBJ2-7
CASDGGTQPQHF TGTGCCAGCGATGGAGGGACTCAGCCCCAGCATTTT TRBV2 . . TRBJ1-5
CASSSQGAHTEAFF TGTGCCAGCAGTTCGCAGGGGGCCCACACTGAAGCTTTCTTT TRBV7-9 . TRBD1 TRBJ1-1
CARAGGGEGYNEQFF TGTGCCAGAGCCGGGGGGGGCGAGGGCTACAATGAGCAGTTCTTC TRBV2 . TRBD2 TRBJ2-1
CASSSGHGYGYTF TGTGCCAGCAGCTCGGGACATGGCTATGGCTACACCTTC TRBV7-9 . . TRBJ1-2
CASSSDVLWGQGTGELFF TGTGCCAGTAGTTCCGATGTGTTATGGGGGCAAGGCACCGGGGAGCTGTTTTTT TRBV19 . . TRBJ2-2
CASRSRDRGFTGELFF TGTGCCAGCAGGAGCCGGGACAGGGGGTTCACCGGGGAGCTGTTTTTT TRBV27 . TRBD1 TRBJ2-2
CASSDSPGQGSGELFF TGTGCCAGCAGTGACTCCCCGGGACAGGGGAGCGGGGAGCTGTTTTTT TRBV6-4 . TRBD1 TRBJ2-2
CASSRTAYSPLHF TGCGCCAGCTCTCGGACAGCTTATTCACCCCTCCACTTT TRBV4-3 . . TRBJ1-6